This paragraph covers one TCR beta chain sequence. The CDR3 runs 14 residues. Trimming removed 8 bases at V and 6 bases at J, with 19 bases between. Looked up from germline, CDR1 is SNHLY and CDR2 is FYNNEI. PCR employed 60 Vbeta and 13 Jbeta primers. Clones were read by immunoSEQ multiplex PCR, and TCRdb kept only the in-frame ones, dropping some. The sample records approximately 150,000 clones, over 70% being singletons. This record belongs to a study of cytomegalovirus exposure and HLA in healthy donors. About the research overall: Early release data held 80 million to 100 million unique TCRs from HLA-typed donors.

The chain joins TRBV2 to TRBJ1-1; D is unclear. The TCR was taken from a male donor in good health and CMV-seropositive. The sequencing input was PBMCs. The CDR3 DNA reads TGTGCCAGCGCCCCGGCGGCCCGCCGGGCTGAAGCTTTCTTT. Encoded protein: CASAPAARRAEAFF.